The present T cell receptor (beta chain) was sequenced within a study of cytomegalovirus exposure and HLA in healthy donors. As concerns this clone: Antigen unknown.

PCR amplification relied on 60 Vbeta primers (plus 13 Jbeta primers). Method: immunoSEQ multiplex PCR; TCRdb's copy keeps in-frame clones and lacks some. The sample gives hundreds of thousands of clones, around 73% of which show up once; 3.5% to 4% is in the top ten. Germline V lookup: CDR1 DFQATT, CDR2 SNEGSKA (reference sequence). The germline V and J ends were trimmed by 0 bases and 7 bases, with 7 bases remaining between them. The CDR3 is made up of 11 amino acids. Whole-study findings and limits: V- and J-gene trimming in TCR beta was tied to a missense DCLRE1C variant by an analysis performed later. Cytomegalovirus-associated status was assigned to around 160 TCR beta chains.

Sequencing was performed on PBMCs. The rearrangement joins TRBV20-1 to TRBJ2-7; D gene uncertain. The sequence derives from a male donor in good health and CMV-seronegative. For the CDR3, the DNA is TGCAGTGCTAGAGATCTAGGAGAGCAGTACTTC. Its protein product is CSARDLGEQYF.